Listed here is a single T cell receptor beta chain. Which antigen it targets is not known. Qualities for individual bases were not recorded, and no much larger clone is one base off. The data were obtained in a study of T cells in lung cancer brain metastases listed by TCRdb under 2018. Context from the whole study: Of the roughly 20 patients, some 17 had a history of tobacco use, with a median of roughly 41 pack-years. The median interval between acquisition of the primary specimen and acquisition of the brain metastasis specimen was around twelve months. DNA integrity number averaged about 4 in both primary and metastatic specimens, with no significant difference between sites. Of the 20 or so patients, around 18 received no interval therapy between resection of the primary and resection of the metastasis. A cohort of 20 patients was included, from whom roughly 40 specimens were contributed, with one primary lung lesion and one brain metastasis obtained from each patient. A median age at first diagnosis of about 60 years was recorded for the patients, of whom about 9 were male and 11 were female. In this study, the TCR beta CDR3 repertoires of fully resected primary non-small cell lung cancers were compared with those of paired brain metastases.

Overall study results and their limits: Brain metastases contained significantly fewer unique productive clones than the paired primaries (median around 1,500 versus 5,000). Effects of preoperative corticosteroids on T cell infiltration in brain metastases could not be controlled. DNA fragmentation in FFPE samples may have prevented retrieval of the complete infiltrating T cell repertoire. Most clones were specific to a single lesion, and overlap between paired lesions was limited (mean Morisita index approximately 0.25). The ten most abundant clones accounted for a significantly larger fraction of the repertoire in brain metastases than in primaries, which suggests clonal expansion.

Each sample received about 2.24 to 5 ug of genomic DNA as input, and the DNA input was kept equal within each pair of samples. TCR beta libraries were built with the immunoSEQ hsTCRbeta Kit using multiplexed V and J gene primers in two PCR steps. The pooled libraries, together with positive and negative controls, were sequenced on an Illumina MiSeq running a 100-cycle paired-end protocol. In the original analysis: The immunoSEQ vendor processed the raw data into normalized, annotated TCR beta repertoire reports. Richness was defined as unique clones by nucleotide sequence, and total richness was extrapolated with the iChao1 and Efron-Thisted estimators. Paired lesions were characterized and compared using Pielou's evenness, Simpson's index, top-ten clone proportional abundance, and the Morisita overlap index. TCRdb's version of the immuneACCESS table is confined to in-frame rearrangements and falls short of the full clone set. An unresolved V gene accounts for under half of the shortfall where checked; the remainder is of unknown origin. Clone size and the V and J calls come from that table; the DNA yielded D and trimming. The sample table lists 1,000 to 1,500 clones, approximately 86% of them with a count of one. The top ten clones comprise roughly an eighth of the sample.

Via the germline V gene, CDR1 is SGHDT and CDR2 YYEEEE. CDR3 length: 13 amino acids, cysteine to phenylalanine. This entry keeps only the CDR3 DNA: 39 bases, framed from base 1. Between the V and J ends, shortened by 5 bases and 4 bases respectively, the junction contains 11 bases. Patients underwent resection for synchronous oligometastatic disease or delayed recurrence of a solitary brain metastasis. Patients with a history of multiple malignancies were excluded so that cancers other than NSCLC would not be included. Using marked H&E slides as a guide, tumor areas were macrodissected from about five unstained approximately 11 um sections that had been deparaffinized. Every specimen was formalin-fixed and paraffin-embedded (FFPE). The AllPrep DNA/RNA FFPE Kit was used for extraction of genomic DNA.

The sequenced sample was tumor tissue from a brain metastasis. Explained via the paper, the cell subset or site label denotes: paired resected brain metastasis. This sequence originates from a woman aged 55-69 years with non-small cell lung cancer that had spread to the brain. The rearranged segments are TRBV5-6 and TRBJ2-3; perhaps TRBD2 is the D gene, with 6 bases matching. The DNA sequence is as follows: TGTGCCAGCAGACTCTGGGGGGCAGATACGCAGTATTTT. Its product reads: CASRLWGADTQYF. This CDR3, with the reference TRBV5-6 and TRBJ2-3 proteins standing in past its ends, gives the full variable domain DAGVTQSPTHLIKTRGQQVTLRCSPKSGHDTVSWYQQALGQGPQFIFQYYEEEERQRGNFPDRFSGHQFPNYSSELNVNALLLGDSALYLCASRLWGADTQYFGPGTRLTVL.